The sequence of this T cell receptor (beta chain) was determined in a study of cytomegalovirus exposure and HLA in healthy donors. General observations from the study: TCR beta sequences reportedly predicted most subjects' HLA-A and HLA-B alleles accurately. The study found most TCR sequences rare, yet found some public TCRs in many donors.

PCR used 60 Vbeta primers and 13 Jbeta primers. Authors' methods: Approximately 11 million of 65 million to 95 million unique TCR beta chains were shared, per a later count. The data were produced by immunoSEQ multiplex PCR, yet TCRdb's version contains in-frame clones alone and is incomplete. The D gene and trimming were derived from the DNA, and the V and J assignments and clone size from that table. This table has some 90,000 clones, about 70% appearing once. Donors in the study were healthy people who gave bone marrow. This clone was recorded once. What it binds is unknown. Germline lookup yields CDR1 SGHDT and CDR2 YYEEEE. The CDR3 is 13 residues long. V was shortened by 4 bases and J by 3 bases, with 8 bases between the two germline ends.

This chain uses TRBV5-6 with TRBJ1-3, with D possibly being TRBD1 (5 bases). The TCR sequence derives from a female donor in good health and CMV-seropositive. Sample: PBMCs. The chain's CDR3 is CASSQQGGNTIYF. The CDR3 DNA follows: TGTGCCAGCAGCCAGCAGGGTGGAAACACCATATATTTT.